This T cell receptor (beta chain) was recovered during a study of identical twins. Unique molecular identifiers were present on the cDNA, and a universal primer site came from template switching. TCRdb ran MiXCR on the 5' RACE reads and lists one entry per CDR3 protein. The data show roughly 1,500,000 distinct CDR3 sequences, 32% seen once. Study results and limitations: Cord blood beta clonotypes present at high abundance carried fewer insertions; no such pattern appeared in memory repertoires. Beta out-of-frame sequences showed weaker excess twin sharing.

Every sampled donor was Caucasian and healthy. Unmatched junction bases numbered 6, after V lost 6 bases and J lost 4 bases. The CDR3 is made up of 14 amino acids. As for this clonotype: Its target is not known.

Sequenced: cord blood. This TCR came from a newborn girl in good health. The chain joins TRBV12-3 or TRBV12-4 to TRBJ1-3; 7 bases line up with TRBD1. The CDR3 nucleotides are TGTGCCAGCAGGTCCGACAGGGAGGGAAACACCATATATTTT. It specifies CASRSDREGNTIYF.